The 29 T cell receptor beta chains reported below all come from one sample, sequenced in a study of identical twins. One entry per CDR3 protein results from TCRdb running MiXCR on the 5' RACE reads. This sample has 230,000 or so distinct CDR3 sequences, with roughly 8.7% found just once. This sample was shared with a second study, whose subject was yellow fever vaccine responses in identical twins.

The sequencing sample was made of CD8+ T cells sorted from blood. Receptors originate from a young woman in good health.

The chain employs TRBV4-3 and TRBJ2-7; 12 bases agree with TRBD2. CDR3 size: 17 residues. Trimming at V came to 0 bases and at J to 1 base, leaving 4 bases not matched to a gene. CDR1 LGHNA and CDR2 YSLEER come from the germline V gene. The CDR3 spells CASSQDSTSGSSYEQYF. The CDR3 DNA reads TGCGCCAGCAGCCAAGATTCGACTAGCGGGAGTTCCTACGAGCAGTACTTC.

In its sample, this clonotype was seen a few times. The chain has TRBV29-1 and TRBJ1-1, with unresolved D. Deletions cut 7 bases from V and 1 base from J, with 10 bases between. Germline values: CDR1 SQVTM, CDR2 ANQGSEA. The CDR3 covers 12 residues. The DNA of the CDR3 is TGCAGCGGGCAACGGGAGAACACTGAAGCTTTCTTT. Translating gives CSGQRENTEAFF.

This clonotype was seen only a few times. The CDR3, as DNA: TGTGCCAGCAGTGAAGTTGGGACAGGGGGCGAGCAGTACTTC. Amino acid sequence: CASSEVGTGGEQYF. The rearrangement links TRBV25-1 to TRBJ2-7; 11 bases agree with TRBD1. The CDR3 is made up of 14 amino acids. The germline CDR1 and CDR2 sequences are MGHDK and SYGVNS. V was clipped by 2 bases and J by 6 bases; unmatched bases: 3.

This clonotype was detected many times. The rearrangement joins TRBV28 to TRBJ2-1, with D hard to call. With 8 bases removed from V and 0 bases from J, the gap between germline ends came to 17 bases. CDR1 is MDHEN, CDR2 SYDVKM, per germline. The CDR3 is 16 amino acids. Written as DNA, the CDR3 is TGTGCCAGCCTCGCGTTTGGCGAGAGCTCCTACAATGAGCAGTTCTTC. This sequence encodes CASLAFGESSYNEQFF.

This clonotype was seen many times. This chain joins TRBV5-1 and TRBJ2-7; D remains ambiguous. Deletions cut 0 bases from V and 6 bases from J, with 4 bases between. Germline V lookup: CDR1 SGHRS, CDR2 YFSETQ. The CDR3 has 11 amino acids. The CDR3 spells CASSLGLEQYF. The DNA of the CDR3 is TGCGCCAGCAGCTTGGGTCTCGAGCAGTACTTC.

This sequence joins TRBV21-1 and TRBJ2-7; TRBD1 is the table's D call, not checked against the DNA. TRBV21-1 is a pseudogene. The CDR3 loop spans 16 amino acids. CDR3: CASSNSSGAMRDEQYF. As DNA, the CDR3 is TGTGCCAGCAGCAATAGTTCAGGGGCCATGAGAGACGAGCAGTACTTC.

V gene TRBV20-1 combines with J gene TRBJ2-1; no definite D call. CDR3 length: 11 residues. Trimming took off 4 bases at V and 8 bases at J, with 9 bases between the two ends. Germline V gene data show CDR1 as DFQATT and CDR2 as SNEGSKA (reference sequence). CDR3 DNA sequence: TGCAGTGCTAAAGAGATCGATGAGCAGTTCTTC. It is translated as CSAKEIDEQFF.

This clonotype came up many times. The chain uses TRBV7-9 and TRBJ2-7; possibly TRBD1 for D (5 bases). This CDR3 comprises 15 residues. The ends were cut back, 5 bases at V and 3 bases at J, with 17 bases in the middle. CDR1 and CDR2 (germline): SEHNR, FQNEAQ (reference sequence). This chain's CDR3 is CASSQSTVTVYEQYF. CDR3 DNA sequence: TGTGCCAGCAGCCAATCGACGGTGACAGTCTACGAGCAGTACTTC.

This clonotype was detected ten times or more. The CDR3 DNA sequence: TGTGCCAGCAGCGCAGGGACTGAAGCTTTCTTT. Translation: CASSAGTEAFF. The J gene is TRBJ1-1, the V gene TRBV7-2; D is possibly TRBD1 (5 bases). V shed 5 bases and J shed 5 bases, with 6 bases lying between them. This CDR3 has 11 residues. Germline CDR1 reads SGHTA; CDR2 reads FQGNSA.

This clonotype has a handful of counts. V gene TRBV5-6 combines with J gene TRBJ1-2; D gene ambiguous. CDR1 SGHDT and CDR2 YYEEEE come from the germline V gene. The ends were cut back, 1 base at V and 8 bases at J, with 6 bases in the middle. The CDR3 is 11 amino acids. DNA for the CDR3: TGTGCCAGCAGCTTGTACGGGGGCTACACCTTC. Translated: CASSLYGGYTF.

Ten or more counts support this clonotype. CDR3 nucleotide sequence: TGTGCCAGCAGTTTAGACAGGGGTACCGGGGAGCTGTTTTTT. Protein sequence: CASSLDRGTGELFF. J is TRBJ2-2 and V is TRBV27; TRBD1 matches 8 bases. CDR3 length equals 14 residues. CDR1 and CDR2 from the germline V gene are MNHEY and SMNVEV (reference sequence). V shed 2 bases, J shed 5 bases, and the junction held 1 base outside the gene matches.

This chain joins TRBV12-3 or TRBV12-4 and TRBJ2-5; TRBD2 matches 9 bases. The CDR3 contains 13 residues. Unmatched junction bases numbered 8, after V lost 6 bases and J lost 9 bases. In DNA, the CDR3 is TGTGCCAGCAGCAATAGCGGGAGTAAGGCCCAGTACTTC. The encoded protein is CASSNSGSKAQYF.

This chain joins TRBV5-1 and TRBJ1-2; no clear D gene. The CDR3 length is 14 residues. Trimming left V 4 bases short and J 3 bases short, with 13 bases between. Germline values: CDR1 SGHRS, CDR2 YFSETQ. CDR3 in DNA: TGCGCCAGCAGCGTGACGGGCAGTGACTATGGCTACACCTTC. It is translated as CASSVTGSDYGYTF.

The sample holds many counts of this clonotype. The V call is TRBV25-1, the J call TRBJ2-1; the D call may be TRBD1 or TRBD2 (5 bases each). The V and J ends lost 3 bases and 12 bases respectively, with 12 bases between them. Per germline, CDR1 MGHDK and CDR2 SYGVNS. This CDR3 is 12 amino acids long. The CDR3 nucleotides read TGTGCCAGCAGTGAGTCACTAGGGGCGCAGTTCTTC. Amino acid sequence: CASSESLGAQFF.

This clonotype was counted many times. This sequence joins TRBV7-9 and TRBJ2-5; D is uncertain. The germline V gene has CDR1 SEHNR and CDR2 FQNEAQ (reference sequence). The ends were cut back, 7 bases at V and 2 bases at J, with 11 bases in the middle. The CDR3 sequence is 13 residues long. For the CDR3, the DNA is TGTGCCAGCACGGCCCTGTGGCAAGAGACCCAGTACTTC. Protein product: CASTALWQETQYF.

The V gene is TRBV2, the J gene TRBJ1-2; no clear D. From germline, CDR1 is SNHLY and CDR2 FYNNEI. V shed 1 base and J shed 4 bases, with 13 bases lying between them. The CDR3 is 15 amino acids. This CDR3 reads CASSEEWAGGYGYTF. The DNA of the CDR3 is TGTGCCAGCAGTGAAGAGTGGGCTGGAGGCTATGGCTACACCTTC.

Details on this clonotype: One junction end disagrees with the germline gene, perhaps due to a read error. The chain joins TRBV12-3 or TRBV12-4 to TRBJ2-3, with 10 bases lining up with TRBD2. This CDR3 is 19 amino acids long. CDR3 sequence (DNA): TGTACCAGCAGTTTAGCGCAGTTGGCTAGCGGGGGACTCACAGATACGCAGTATTTT. It specifies CTSSLAQLASGGLTDTQYF.

This clonotype has more than one count but fewer than ten. The chain employs TRBV6-1 and TRBJ2-3; no reliable D call. The CDR3 sequence is 13 residues long. V was cut by 8 bases and J by 2 bases, with 11 bases left in between. Germline loops: CDR1 MNHNS, CDR2 SASEGT. The CDR3 protein is CASSGHLTDTQYF. CDR3 DNA: TGTGCCAGCTCTGGTCACCTCACAGATACGCAGTATTTT.

This clonotype came up many times. The CDR3 DNA follows: TGCAGCGTTGAAGAGACTAGCGGGGCCCCCTACAATGAGCAGTTCTTC. As protein: CSVEETSGAPYNEQFF. This chain joins TRBV29-1 and TRBJ2-1; 11 bases are a match to TRBD2. CDR3 length equals 16 residues. Germline-derived CDR1 and CDR2 are SQVTM and ANQGSEA. V was clipped by 0 bases and J by 2 bases; unmatched bases: 3.

A few counts support this clonotype. The chain joins TRBV30 to TRBJ1-5, with D tentatively TRBD1 (5 bases). With 3 bases removed from V and 4 bases from J, the gap between germline ends came to 10 bases. The CDR3 loop spans 13 amino acids. CDR1 is GTSNPN, CDR2 SVGIG, per germline (reference sequence). The CDR3 DNA follows: TGTGCCTGGAGCCACGACAGTAATCAGCCCCAGCATTTT. This translates into CAWSHDSNQPQHF. The whole variable domain, remainder taken from reference TRBV30 and TRBJ1-5, is SQTIHQWPATLVQPVGSPLSLECTVEGTSNPNLYWYRQAAGRGLQLLFYSVGIGQISSEVPQNLSASRPQDRQFILSSKKLLLSDSGFYLCAWSHDSNQPQHFGDGTRLSIL.

This clonotype has just a few counts. The J gene is TRBJ1-1, the V gene TRBV2, with D tentatively TRBD1 (6 bases). The CDR3 totals 13 residues. Germline assignment: CDR1 SNHLY and CDR2 FYNNEI. Trimming removed 3 bases from V and 6 bases from J, with 11 bases in between. CDR3 sequence reads: CASSDQGTAEAFF. The CDR3 coding sequence is TGTGCCAGCAGTGATCAGGGGACCGCTGAAGCTTTCTTT.

The J gene is TRBJ2-1, the V gene TRBV5-4, with 14 positions matching TRBD2. The CDR3 is 16 residues long. In germline, CDR1 is SGHNT, CDR2 YYREEE (reference sequence). V dropped 4 bases and J dropped 4; count of bases not matched to a gene: 4. Here the CDR3 DNA reads TGTGCCAGCAGCACGGGACTAGCGGGAGATTACAATGAGCAGTTCTTC. Encoded protein: CASSTGLAGDYNEQFF.

About this clonotype: It may be a read error: a sequence one base away is much more abundant. The chain recombines TRBV15 with TRBJ2-7, with 9 bases fitting TRBD1. Germline CDR1 LNHNV, CDR2 YYDKDF (reference sequence). Trimming at V came to 3 bases and at J to 5 bases, leaving 8 bases not matched to a gene. The CDR3 sequence is 15 residues long. The CDR3 bases are TGTGCCACCAGCAGGAAAGGACAGGGGTGGCACGAGCAGTACTTC. Translation gives CATSRKGQGWHEQYF.

V usage is TRBV5-1 and J usage is TRBJ2-2, with D hard to call. Germline CDR1 and CDR2: SGHRS and YFSETQ. The CDR3 length is 12 residues. Trimming shortened V by 5 bases and J by 4 bases, and 6 bases separated the two germline ends. The CDR3 nucleotides read TGCGCCAGCAGACGGAGCACCGGGGAGCTGTTTTTT. Its protein product is CASRRSTGELFF.

This chain links TRBV6-1 with TRBJ2-3; D is possibly TRBD1 (5 bases). This CDR3 spans 17 amino acids. V lost 2 bases and J lost 5, with 20 bases in between. Germline V gives CDR1 MNHNS, CDR2 SASEGT. DNA of the CDR3: TGTGCCAGCAGTGAACTATCCCCGGACACGGTAGGAGATACGCAGTATTTT. It specifies CASSELSPDTVGDTQYF.

This clonotype occurred many times. The chain employs TRBV6-2 or TRBV6-3 and TRBJ2-7; 10 bases match TRBD2. The ends lost 8 bases at V and 6 bases at J; junction bases unmatched: 10. The CDR3 sequence is 14 residues long. Germline V gives CDR1 MNHEY, CDR2 SVGEGT. CDR3: CASVSLAGEGEQYF. The CDR3 nucleotides are TGTGCCAGCGTCAGTCTAGCGGGGGAAGGCGAGCAGTACTTC.

With regard to this clonotype: Relative to the germline gene, one junction end is altered; a read error may explain this. The chain is built from TRBV12-3 or TRBV12-4 and TRBJ2-3; D is unclear. This CDR3 spans 18 amino acids. In DNA, the CDR3 is TGTGCCATCAGTTTAATAGTCCGGCAGGAGACTAGCACAGATACGCAGTATTTT. Encoded protein: CAISLIVRQETSTDTQYF.

This clonotype was observed a few times. The chain uses TRBV30 and TRBJ1-2; 8 bases are shared with TRBD1. This CDR3 has 12 residues. Trimming took 3 bases from V and 3 from J; bases not matched to a gene: 0. The germline V gene has CDR1 GTSNPN and CDR2 SVGIG (reference sequence). CDR3 protein: CAWRGQDYGYTF. The CDR3, as DNA: TGTGCCTGGAGGGGACAGGACTATGGCTACACCTTC.

The genes are TRBV7-6 and TRBJ2-7; D is undetermined. The CDR3 has 15 amino acids. The V end was cut by 4 bases, the J end by 3 bases, with 16 bases between. The V gene's germline CDR1 is SGHVS and CDR2 FNYEAQ. CDR3 sequence (DNA): TGTGCCAGCAGCTCGGGCCGTGATTCGGGCTACGAGCAGTACTTC. It encodes CASSSGRDSGYEQYF.